This T cell receptor beta chain was observed in a study of blood T cell repertoires in COVID-19. About the research overall: The samples span acute and convalescent COVID-19 from the United States, Italy and Spain. PBMCs, B-cell-depleted T cells, or T cells were the source of the cDNA or gDNA that made up the material.

Germline V gene data show CDR1 as SGHTA and CDR2 as FQGNSA. CDR3 size: 15 residues. Trimming cost V 3 bases and J 4 bases, with 12 bases left between them. Original processing notes: Amplification of reference gene primers was used by the study to estimate nucleated cell counts. This table comes from immunoSEQ multiplex PCR, and its TCRdb copy is limited to in-frame clones, with some not included. V, J and clone size are those of that table, while D and trimming were read from the DNA. This sample has 150,000 to 200,000 clones, with 75% to 90% found just once. The source of this sequence is a human donor in a cohort sampled during active COVID-19. The sequenced material came from peripheral blood. The chain carries TRBV7-2 and TRBJ2-2, with unresolved D. The CDR3 sequence is CASSFDSTVTGELFF. The CDR3 bases are TGTGCCAGCAGCTTCGATTCAACAGTCACCGGGGAGCTGTTTTTT. Together with reference TRBV7-2 and TRBJ2-2, the CDR3 gives the full variable domain: GAGVSQSPSNKVTEKGKDVELRCDPISGHTALYWYRQSLGQGLEFLIYFQGNSAPDKSGLPSDRFSAERTGGSVSTLTIQRTQQEDSAVYLCASSFDSTVTGELFFGEGSRLTVL.